The 14 T cell receptor beta chains below were found in one sample sequenced in a study of cytomegalovirus exposure and HLA in healthy donors. PCR involved 60 Vbeta and 13 Jbeta primers. Profiling relied on immunoSEQ multiplex PCR, and the TCRdb table lists in-frame clones only, not all of them. Among about 160,000 clones listed, around 80% were seen once. Specimen: PBMCs. These receptors were obtained from a male donor in good health and CMV-seropositive.

The chain is built from TRBV6-5 and TRBJ2-3, with 8 bases fitting TRBD1. The CDR3 runs 14 residues. The V gene end was trimmed by 6 bases and the J gene end by 5 bases; junction bases not matched to a gene: 7. The germline gives CDR1 MNHEY, CDR2 SVGAGI. The CDR3 here is CASRPGQVIDTQYF. In nucleotides, the CDR3 is TGTGCCAGCAGGCCGGGACAGGTTATAGATACGCAGTATTTT.

The CDR3 is CASSLGTSANEQFF. Here the CDR3 DNA reads TGCGCCAGCAGCTTGGGGACTAGCGCCAATGAGCAGTTCTTC. The chain links TRBV5-1 to TRBJ2-1; 9 bases are shared with TRBD2. The germline CDR1 and CDR2 sequences are SGHRS and YFSETQ. V dropped 0 bases and J dropped 6; count of bases not matched to a gene: 1. This CDR3 comprises 14 residues.

CDR3 coding DNA: TGTGCCAGCAGCTCTTCATTAGCTAGCTACGAGCAGTACTTC. Its translation is CASSSSLASYEQYF. V is TRBV11-3 and J is TRBJ2-7; no clear D gene. Trimming removed 4 bases from V and 3 bases from J, with 13 bases in between. Germline CDR1 and CDR2: SGHNT and YENEEA. CDR3 length: 14 residues.

The V and J genes are TRBV5-1 and TRBJ1-2; TRBD1 aligns across 7 bases. The CDR3 extends over 13 amino acids. Trimming took 8 bases from V and 5 from J; bases not matched to a gene: 9. CDR1 and CDR2 (germline): SGHRS, YFSETQ. The CDR3 region is CASSAGTAYGYTF. DNA for the CDR3: TGCGCCAGTTCCGCCGGGACAGCATATGGCTACACCTTC.

The J gene is TRBJ2-4, the V gene TRBV13, with 8 bases fitting TRBD2. CDR1 is PRHDT, CDR2 FYEKMQ, per germline (reference sequence). The CDR3 has 16 residues. V dropped 4 bases and J dropped 0; count of bases not matched to a gene: 5. The CDR3: CASSSRLALAKNIQYF. The CDR3, as DNA: TGTGCCAGCAGCTCACGACTAGCGCTAGCCAAAAACATTCAGTACTTC.

This chain uses TRBV9 with TRBJ1-6; 7 bases line up with TRBD1. The V gene end was trimmed by 3 bases and the J gene end by 6 bases; junction bases not matched to a gene: 6. The CDR3 sequence is 15 residues long. Germline-derived CDR1 and CDR2 are SGDLS and YYNGEE. CDR3 residues: CASSGMGQLNSPLHF. The CDR3 DNA follows: TGTGCCAGCAGCGGAATGGGACAGCTTAATTCACCCCTCCACTTT.

The chain uses TRBV2 and TRBJ2-5; 7 bases align to TRBD2. Trimming cost V 4 bases and J 0 bases; bases outside gene matches: 5. The CDR3 runs to 15 residues. Germline CDR1 and CDR2: SNHLY and FYNNEI. The CDR3 spells CASSGNSGYQETQYF. The CDR3 DNA reads TGTGCCAGCAGTGGAAATAGCGGGTACCAAGAGACCCAGTACTTC.

As regards this clone: A read error may account for a junction end that differs from germline. This chain links TRBV7-7 with TRBJ2-3; TRBD1 matches 8 bases. Germline V gives CDR1 SSHAT, CDR2 FNYEAQ (reference sequence). The CDR3 length is 14 residues. The DNA of the CDR3 is TGTGCTAGCAGCTTAGGACAGGGTATTGATACGCAGTATTTT. Its translation: CASSLGQGIDTQYF.

This clone was found a few times. The V call is TRBV27, the J call TRBJ1-5, with D possibly matching TRBD1 (6 bases). Germline V gene sequence: CDR1 MNHEY, CDR2 SMNVEV (reference sequence). With 2 bases removed from V and 5 bases from J, the gap between germline ends came to 10 bases. The CDR3 spans 14 residues. CDR3 loop: CASSLTGSDQPQHF. The CDR3 coding sequence is TGTGCCAGCAGTTTAACAGGGAGCGATCAGCCCCAGCATTTT.

The rearrangement uses TRBV18 and TRBJ1-5; no definite D call. V shed 1 base and J shed 0 bases, with 10 bases lying between them. The germline V gene has CDR1 KGHSH and CDR2 LQKENI. The CDR3 loop spans 16 amino acids. The CDR3 DNA reads as TGTGCCAGCTCACCACTGGCAGGAAATAGCAATCAGCCCCAGCATTTT. This codes for CASSPLAGNSNQPQHF. Supplemented by reference TRBV18 and TRBJ1-5, the full variable domain reads NAGVMQNPRHLVRRRGQEARLRCSPMKGHSHVYWYRQLPEEGLKFMVYLQKENIIDESGMPKERFSAEFPKEGPSILRIQQVVRGDSAAYFCASSPLAGNSNQPQHFGDGTRLSIL.

The genes are TRBV6-6 and TRBJ2-7; 11 bases fit TRBD2. Losses at the gene ends were 6 bases for V and 4 bases for J; bases not matched to a gene: 11. Germline CDR1 is MNHNY and CDR2 is SVGAGI (reference sequence). This CDR3 has 16 amino acids. CDR3 protein: CASRPSLAGVGYEQYF. The CDR3 DNA sequence: TGTGCCAGCAGACCCTCACTAGCGGGAGTTGGGTACGAGCAGTACTTC.

The rearrangement links TRBV9 to TRBJ1-4; D is uncertain. Germline CDR1 reads SGDLS; CDR2 reads YYNGEE. V was cut by 0 bases and J by 2 bases, with 14 bases left in between. This CDR3 is built from 17 residues. The CDR3 DNA reads TGTGCCAGCAGCGTAGGTTCGGGGAGGGCCACTAATGAAAAACTGTTTTTT. Its protein is CASSVGSGRATNEKLFF.

The chain combines TRBV7-2 with TRBJ2-7, with TRBD2 identical over 10 bases. V shed 3 bases and J 2 bases; nucleotides not matched to a gene: 7. This CDR3 is 16 amino acids long. Germline values: CDR1 SGHTA, CDR2 FQGNSA. DNA of the CDR3: TGTGCCAGCAGCTTGGGAGGGACTAGCGTCACCTACGAGCAGTACTTC. Its protein is CASSLGGTSVTYEQYF. The variable domain in full, with the rest retrieved from reference TRBV7-2 and TRBJ2-7, is GAGVSQSPSNKVTEKGKDVELRCDPISGHTALYWYRQSLGQGLEFLIYFQGNSAPDKSGLPSDRFSAERTGGSVSTLTIQRTQQEDSAVYLCASSLGGTSVTYEQYFGPGTRLTVT.

As concerns this clone: This sample also contains other DNA sequences that code for the same CDR3. This chain joins TRBV30 and TRBJ1-1, with D possibly matching TRBD1 (5 bases). Germline V lookup: CDR1 GTSNPN, CDR2 SVGIG (reference sequence). CDR3 length: 13 residues. V lost 0 bases and J 2 bases, leaving 7 bases between the germline ends. The CDR3 DNA reads as TGTGCCTGGAGTGTTAGGGGAAACACTGAAGCTTTCTTT. This codes for CAWSVRGNTEAFF.